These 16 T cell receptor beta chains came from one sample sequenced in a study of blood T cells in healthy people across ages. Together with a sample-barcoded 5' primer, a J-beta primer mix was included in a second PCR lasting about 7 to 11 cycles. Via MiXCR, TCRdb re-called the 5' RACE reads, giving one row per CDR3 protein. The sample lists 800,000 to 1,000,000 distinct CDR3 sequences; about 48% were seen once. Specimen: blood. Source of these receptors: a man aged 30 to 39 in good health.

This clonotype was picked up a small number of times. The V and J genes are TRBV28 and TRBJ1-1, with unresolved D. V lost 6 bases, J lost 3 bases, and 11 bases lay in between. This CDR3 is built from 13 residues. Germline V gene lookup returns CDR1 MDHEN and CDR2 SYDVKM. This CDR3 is CASSRGGDTEAFF. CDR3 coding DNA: TGTGCCAGCAGCCGCGGCGGCGACACTGAAGCTTTCTTT.

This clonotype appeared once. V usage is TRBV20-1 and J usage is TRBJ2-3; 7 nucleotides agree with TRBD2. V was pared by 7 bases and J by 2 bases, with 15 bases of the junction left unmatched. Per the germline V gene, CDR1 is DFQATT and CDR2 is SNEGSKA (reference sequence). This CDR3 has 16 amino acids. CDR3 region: CSGAGGVAGPTDTQYF. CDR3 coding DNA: TGCAGTGGAGCTGGGGGGGTAGCGGGCCCCACAGATACGCAGTATTTT.

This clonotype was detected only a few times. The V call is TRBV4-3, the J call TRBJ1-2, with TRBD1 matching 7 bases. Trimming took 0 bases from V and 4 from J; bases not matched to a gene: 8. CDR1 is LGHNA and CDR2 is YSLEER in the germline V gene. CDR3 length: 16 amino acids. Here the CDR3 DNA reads TGCGCCAGCAGCCAAGACTTTGCAACAGGGGCCTATGGCTACACCTTC. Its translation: CASSQDFATGAYGYTF.

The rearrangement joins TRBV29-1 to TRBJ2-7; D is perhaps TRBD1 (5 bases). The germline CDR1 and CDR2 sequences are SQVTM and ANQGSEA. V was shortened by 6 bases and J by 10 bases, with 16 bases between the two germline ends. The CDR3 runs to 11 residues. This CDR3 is CSVGQKEIQYF. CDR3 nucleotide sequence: TGCAGCGTGGGGCAAAAGGAGATCCAGTACTTC.

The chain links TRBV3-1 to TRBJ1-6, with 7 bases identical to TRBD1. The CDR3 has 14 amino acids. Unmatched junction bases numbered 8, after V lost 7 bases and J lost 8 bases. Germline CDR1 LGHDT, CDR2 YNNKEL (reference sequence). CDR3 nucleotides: TGTGCCAGCACGAATACAGGGGAGCATTCACCCCTCCACTTT. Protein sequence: CASTNTGEHSPLHF.

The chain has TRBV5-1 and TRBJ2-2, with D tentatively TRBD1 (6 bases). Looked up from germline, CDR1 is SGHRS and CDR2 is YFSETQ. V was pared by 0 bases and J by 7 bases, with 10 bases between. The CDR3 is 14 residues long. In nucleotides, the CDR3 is TGCGCCAGCAGCTTGGTGGGGGCACTCGGGGAGCTGTTTTTT. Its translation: CASSLVGALGELFF.

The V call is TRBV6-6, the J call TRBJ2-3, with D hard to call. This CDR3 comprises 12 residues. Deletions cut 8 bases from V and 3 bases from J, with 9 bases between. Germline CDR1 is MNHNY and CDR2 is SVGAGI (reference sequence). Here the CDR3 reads CASGQVTDTQYF. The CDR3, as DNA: TGTGCCAGCGGGCAGGTAACAGATACGCAGTATTTT.

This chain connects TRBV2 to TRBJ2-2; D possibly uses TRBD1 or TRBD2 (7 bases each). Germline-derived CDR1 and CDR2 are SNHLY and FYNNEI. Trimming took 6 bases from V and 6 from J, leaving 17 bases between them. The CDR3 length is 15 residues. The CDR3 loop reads CASRVDREGSGELFF. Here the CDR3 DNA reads TGTGCCAGCAGGGTAGACAGGGAGGGGTCCGGGGAGCTGTTTTTT.

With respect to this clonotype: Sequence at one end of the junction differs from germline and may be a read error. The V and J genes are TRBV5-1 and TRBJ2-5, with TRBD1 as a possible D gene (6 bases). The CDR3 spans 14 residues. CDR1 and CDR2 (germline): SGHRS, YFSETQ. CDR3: CANSTGTIQETQYF. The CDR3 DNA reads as TGCGCCAACAGCACAGGGACAATCCAAGAGACCCAGTACTTC.

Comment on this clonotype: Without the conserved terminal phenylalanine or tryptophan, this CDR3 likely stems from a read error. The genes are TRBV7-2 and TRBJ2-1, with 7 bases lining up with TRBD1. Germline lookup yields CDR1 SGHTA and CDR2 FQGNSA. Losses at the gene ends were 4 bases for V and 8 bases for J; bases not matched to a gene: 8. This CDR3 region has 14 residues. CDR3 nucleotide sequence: TGTGCCAGCAGCTCCACAGGGGTTAGCGATGAGCAGTTCTTA. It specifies CASSSTGVSDEQFL.

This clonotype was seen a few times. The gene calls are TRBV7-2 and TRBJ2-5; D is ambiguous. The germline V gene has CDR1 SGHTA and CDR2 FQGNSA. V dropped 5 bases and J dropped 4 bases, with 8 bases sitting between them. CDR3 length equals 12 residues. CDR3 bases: TGTGCCAGCAGCCCTTATCGAGAGACCCAGTACTTC. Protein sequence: CASSPYRETQYF.

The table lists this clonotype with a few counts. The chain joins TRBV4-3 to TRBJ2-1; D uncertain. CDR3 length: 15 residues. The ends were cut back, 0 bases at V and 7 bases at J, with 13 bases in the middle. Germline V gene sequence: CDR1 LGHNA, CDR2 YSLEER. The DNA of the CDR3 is TGCGCCAGCAGCCAAGATTTCGGGCTTTCTAATGAGCAGTTCTTC. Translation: CASSQDFGLSNEQFF.

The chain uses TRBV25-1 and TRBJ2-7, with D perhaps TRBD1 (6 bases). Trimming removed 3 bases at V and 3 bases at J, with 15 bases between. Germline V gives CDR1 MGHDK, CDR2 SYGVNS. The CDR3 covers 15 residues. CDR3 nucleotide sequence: TGTGCCAGCAGTGACCCCGGACAGTATCTCTACGAGCAGTACTTC. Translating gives CASSDPGQYLYEQYF.

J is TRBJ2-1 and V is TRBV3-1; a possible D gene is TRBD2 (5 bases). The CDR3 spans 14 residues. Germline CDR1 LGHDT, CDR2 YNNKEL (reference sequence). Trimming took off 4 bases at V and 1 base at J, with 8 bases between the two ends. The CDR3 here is CASSRTQSYNEQFF. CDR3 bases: TGTGCCAGCAGCCGGACTCAGTCCTACAATGAGCAGTTCTTC.

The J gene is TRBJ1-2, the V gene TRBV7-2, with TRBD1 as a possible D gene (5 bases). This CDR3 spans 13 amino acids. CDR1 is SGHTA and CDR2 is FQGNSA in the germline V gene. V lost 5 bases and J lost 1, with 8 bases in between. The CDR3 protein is CASSARVNYGYTF. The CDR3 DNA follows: TGTGCCAGCAGCGCCAGGGTTAACTATGGCTACACCTTC. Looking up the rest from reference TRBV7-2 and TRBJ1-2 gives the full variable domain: GAGVSQSPSNKVTEKGKDVELRCDPISGHTALYWYRQSLGQGLEFLIYFQGNSAPDKSGLPSDRFSAERTGGSVSTLTIQRTQQEDSAVYLCASSARVNYGYTFGSGTRLTVV.

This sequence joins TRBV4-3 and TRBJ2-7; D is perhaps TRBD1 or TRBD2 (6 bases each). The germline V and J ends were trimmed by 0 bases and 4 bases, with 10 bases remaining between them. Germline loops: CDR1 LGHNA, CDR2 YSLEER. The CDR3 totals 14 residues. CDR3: CASSQDRRGYEQYF. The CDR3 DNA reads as TGCGCCAGCAGCCAAGATAGGAGGGGGTACGAGCAGTACTTC.